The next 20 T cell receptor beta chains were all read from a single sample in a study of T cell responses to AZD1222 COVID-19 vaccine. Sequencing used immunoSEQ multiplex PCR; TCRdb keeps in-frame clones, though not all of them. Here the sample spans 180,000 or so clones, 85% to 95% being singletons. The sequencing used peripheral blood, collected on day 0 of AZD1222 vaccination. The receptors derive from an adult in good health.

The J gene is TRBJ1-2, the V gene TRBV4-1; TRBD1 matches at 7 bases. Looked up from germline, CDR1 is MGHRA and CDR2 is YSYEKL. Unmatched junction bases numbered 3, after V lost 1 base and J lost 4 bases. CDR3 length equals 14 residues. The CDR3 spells CASSQARDSYGYTF. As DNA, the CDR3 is TGCGCCAGCAGCCAAGCCCGGGACAGCTATGGCTACACCTTC.

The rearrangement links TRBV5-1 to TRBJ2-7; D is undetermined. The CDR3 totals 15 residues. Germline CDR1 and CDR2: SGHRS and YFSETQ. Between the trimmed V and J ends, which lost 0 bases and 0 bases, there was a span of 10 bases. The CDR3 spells CASSLDTLSSYEQYF. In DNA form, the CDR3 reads TGCGCCAGCAGCTTGGACACCCTCAGCTCCTACGAGCAGTACTTC.

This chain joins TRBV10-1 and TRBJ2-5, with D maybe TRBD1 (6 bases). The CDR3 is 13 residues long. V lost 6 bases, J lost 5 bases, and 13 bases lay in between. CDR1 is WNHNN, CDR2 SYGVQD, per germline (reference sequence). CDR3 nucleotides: TGCGCCAGCAGCAGGGGCCTCGGGGAGACCCAGTACTTC. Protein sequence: CASSRGLGETQYF.

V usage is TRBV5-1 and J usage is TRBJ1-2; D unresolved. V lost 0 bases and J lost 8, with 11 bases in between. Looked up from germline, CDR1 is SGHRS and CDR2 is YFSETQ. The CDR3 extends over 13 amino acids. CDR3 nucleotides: TGCGCCAGCAGCTTGGAAGGGAATGGGGGCTACACCTTC. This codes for CASSLEGNGGYTF.

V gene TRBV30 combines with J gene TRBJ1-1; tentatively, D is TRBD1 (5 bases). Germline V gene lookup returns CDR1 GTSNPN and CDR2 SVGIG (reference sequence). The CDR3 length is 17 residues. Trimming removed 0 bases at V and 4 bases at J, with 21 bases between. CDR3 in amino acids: CAWSVFSGLPPGTEAFF. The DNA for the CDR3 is TGTGCCTGGAGTGTCTTCTCGGGACTCCCTCCGGGCACTGAAGCTTTCTTT.

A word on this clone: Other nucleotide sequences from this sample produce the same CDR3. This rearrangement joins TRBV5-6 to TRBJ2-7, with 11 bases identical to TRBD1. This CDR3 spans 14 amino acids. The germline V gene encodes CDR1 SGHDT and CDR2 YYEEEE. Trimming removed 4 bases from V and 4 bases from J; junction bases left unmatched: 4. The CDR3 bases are TGTGCCAGCAGCCTCGGACAGGGGGCATACGAGCAGTACTTC. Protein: CASSLGQGAYEQYF.

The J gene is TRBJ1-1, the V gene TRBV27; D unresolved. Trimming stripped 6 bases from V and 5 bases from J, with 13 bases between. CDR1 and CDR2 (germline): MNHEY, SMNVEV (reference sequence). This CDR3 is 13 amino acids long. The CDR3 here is CASSPRAQTEAFF. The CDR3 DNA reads TGTGCCAGCAGCCCCCGGGCCCAAACTGAAGCTTTCTTT.

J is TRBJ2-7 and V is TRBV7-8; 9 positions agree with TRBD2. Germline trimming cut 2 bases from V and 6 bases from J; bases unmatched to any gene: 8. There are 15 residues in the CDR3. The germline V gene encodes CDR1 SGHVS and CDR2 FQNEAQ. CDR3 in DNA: TGTGCCAGCAGCTTACTTCCGGGACTAGCAGCCGAGCAGTACTTC. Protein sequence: CASSLLPGLAAEQYF.

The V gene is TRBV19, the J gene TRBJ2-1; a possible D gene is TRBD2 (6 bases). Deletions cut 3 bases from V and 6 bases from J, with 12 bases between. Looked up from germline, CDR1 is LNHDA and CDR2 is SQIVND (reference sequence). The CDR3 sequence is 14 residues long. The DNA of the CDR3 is TGTGCCAGTAGTATTAAGGGACTCACCAATGAGCAGTTCTTC. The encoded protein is CASSIKGLTNEQFF.

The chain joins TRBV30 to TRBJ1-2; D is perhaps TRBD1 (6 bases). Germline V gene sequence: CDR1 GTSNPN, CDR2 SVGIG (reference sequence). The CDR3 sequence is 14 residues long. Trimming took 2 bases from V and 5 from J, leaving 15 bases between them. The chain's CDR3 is CAWSFHREGYGYTF. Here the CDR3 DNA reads TGTGCCTGGAGTTTCCACAGGGAGGGATATGGCTACACCTTC. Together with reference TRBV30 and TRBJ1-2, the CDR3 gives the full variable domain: SQTIHQWPATLVQPVGSPLSLECTVEGTSNPNLYWYRQAAGRGLQLLFYSVGIGQISSEVPQNLSASRPQDRQFILSSKKLLLSDSGFYLCAWSFHREGYGYTFGSGTRLTVV.

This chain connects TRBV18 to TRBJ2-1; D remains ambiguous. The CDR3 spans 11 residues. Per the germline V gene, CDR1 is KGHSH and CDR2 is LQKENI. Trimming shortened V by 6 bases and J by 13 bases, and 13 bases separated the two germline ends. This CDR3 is CASSNLRDQFF. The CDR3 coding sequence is TGTGCCAGCTCCAACTTGCGAGATCAGTTCTTC.

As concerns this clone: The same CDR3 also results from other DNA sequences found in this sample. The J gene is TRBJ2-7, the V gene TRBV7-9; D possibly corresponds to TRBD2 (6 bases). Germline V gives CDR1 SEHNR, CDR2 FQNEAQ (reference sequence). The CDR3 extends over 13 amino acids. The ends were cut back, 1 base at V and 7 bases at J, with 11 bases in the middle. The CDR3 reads CASSLGPGGEQYF. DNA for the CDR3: TGTGCCAGCAGCTTAGGTCCTGGGGGGGAGCAGTACTTC.

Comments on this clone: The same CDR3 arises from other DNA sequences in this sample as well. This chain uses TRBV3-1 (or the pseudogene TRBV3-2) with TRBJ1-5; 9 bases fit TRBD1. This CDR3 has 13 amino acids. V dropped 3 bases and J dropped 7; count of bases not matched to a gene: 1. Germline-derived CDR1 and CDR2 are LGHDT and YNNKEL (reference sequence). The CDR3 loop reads CASSQDRGQPQHF. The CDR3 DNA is TGTGCCAGCAGCCAGGACAGGGGACAGCCCCAGCATTTT.

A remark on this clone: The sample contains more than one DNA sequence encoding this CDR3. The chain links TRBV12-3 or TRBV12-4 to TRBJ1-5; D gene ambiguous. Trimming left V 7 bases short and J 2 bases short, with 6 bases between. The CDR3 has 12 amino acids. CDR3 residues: CASNRGNQPQHF. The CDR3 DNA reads TGTGCCAGCAATCGCGGCAATCAGCCCCAGCATTTT.

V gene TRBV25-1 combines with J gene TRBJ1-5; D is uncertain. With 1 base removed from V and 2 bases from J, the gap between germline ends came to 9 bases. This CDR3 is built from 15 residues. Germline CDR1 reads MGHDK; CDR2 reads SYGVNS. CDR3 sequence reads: CASSESGVGNQPQHF. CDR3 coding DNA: TGTGCCAGCAGTGAATCTGGGGTGGGCAATCAGCCCCAGCATTTT.

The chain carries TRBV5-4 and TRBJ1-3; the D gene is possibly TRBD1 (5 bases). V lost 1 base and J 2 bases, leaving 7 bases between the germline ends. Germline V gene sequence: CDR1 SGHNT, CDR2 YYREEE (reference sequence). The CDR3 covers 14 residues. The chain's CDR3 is CASSLTGAGNTIYF. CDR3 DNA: TGTGCCAGCAGCTTGACAGGAGCTGGAAACACCATATATTTT.

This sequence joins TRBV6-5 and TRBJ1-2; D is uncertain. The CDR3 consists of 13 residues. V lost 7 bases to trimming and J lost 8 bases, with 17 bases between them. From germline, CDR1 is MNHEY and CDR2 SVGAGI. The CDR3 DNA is TGTGCCAGCAAGGAGTCAGGCTTGAAAGGCTACACCTTC. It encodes CASKESGLKGYTF.

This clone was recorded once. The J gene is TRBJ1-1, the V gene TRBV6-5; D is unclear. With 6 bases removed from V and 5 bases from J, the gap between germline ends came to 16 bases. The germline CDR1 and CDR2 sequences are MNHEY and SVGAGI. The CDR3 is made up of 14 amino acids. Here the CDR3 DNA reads TGTGCCAGCAGGGGATTATTAGGACGTACTGAAGCTTTCTTT. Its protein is CASRGLLGRTEAFF.

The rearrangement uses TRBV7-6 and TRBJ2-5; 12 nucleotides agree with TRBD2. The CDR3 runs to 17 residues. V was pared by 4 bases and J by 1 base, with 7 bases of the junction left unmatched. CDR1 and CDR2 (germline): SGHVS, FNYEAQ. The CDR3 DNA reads TGTGCCAGCAGCTCGATAGGGACTAGCGGGCTCCAAGAGACCCAGTACTTC. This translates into CASSSIGTSGLQETQYF. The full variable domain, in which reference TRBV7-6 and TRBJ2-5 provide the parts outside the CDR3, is GAGVSQSPRYKVTKRGQDVALRCDPISGHVSLYWYRQALGQGPEFLTYFNYEAQQDKSGLPNDRFSAERPEGSISTLTIQRTEQRDSAMYRCASSSIGTSGLQETQYFGPGTRLLVL.

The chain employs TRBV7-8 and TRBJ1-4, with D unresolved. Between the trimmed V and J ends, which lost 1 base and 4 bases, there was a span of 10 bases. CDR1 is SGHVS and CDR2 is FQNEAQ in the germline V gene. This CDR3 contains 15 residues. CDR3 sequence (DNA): TGTGCCAGCAGCTTAGAGGGTTGGGGTAATGAAAAACTGTTTTTT. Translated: CASSLEGWGNEKLFF.